Below, one T cell receptor beta chain is given with its context. These data are taken from a study of blood T cell repertoires in COVID-19. The overall study: Acute and convalescent COVID-19 samples came from the United States, Italy and Spain. PBMCs, B-cell-depleted T cells, or T cells provided the cDNA or gDNA that made up the material.

This CDR3 spans 17 amino acids. Trimming removed 3 bases from V and 0 bases from J, with 15 bases in between. Germline CDR1 reads LNHDA; CDR2 reads SQIVND (reference sequence). Original methodology: Amplification from reference gene primers served as the basis for estimated nucleated cell counts. The protocol was immunoSEQ multiplex PCR, while the TCRdb copy is restricted to in-frame clones and leaves out a portion. V and J calls and clone size come straight from that table; D and trimming were deduced from the DNA. This table holds 150,000 or so clones, around 87% found once. The chain carries TRBV19 and TRBJ1-5; possible D gene TRBD1, 5 bases. The sequencing sample was made of peripheral blood. This TCR derives from a man older than 75 with acute or convalescent COVID-19. The CDR3 nucleotides are TGTGCCAGTAGTATGCTCTTCAGGGAAAATAGCAATCAGCCCCAGCATTTT. Its translation is CASSMLFRENSNQPQHF.